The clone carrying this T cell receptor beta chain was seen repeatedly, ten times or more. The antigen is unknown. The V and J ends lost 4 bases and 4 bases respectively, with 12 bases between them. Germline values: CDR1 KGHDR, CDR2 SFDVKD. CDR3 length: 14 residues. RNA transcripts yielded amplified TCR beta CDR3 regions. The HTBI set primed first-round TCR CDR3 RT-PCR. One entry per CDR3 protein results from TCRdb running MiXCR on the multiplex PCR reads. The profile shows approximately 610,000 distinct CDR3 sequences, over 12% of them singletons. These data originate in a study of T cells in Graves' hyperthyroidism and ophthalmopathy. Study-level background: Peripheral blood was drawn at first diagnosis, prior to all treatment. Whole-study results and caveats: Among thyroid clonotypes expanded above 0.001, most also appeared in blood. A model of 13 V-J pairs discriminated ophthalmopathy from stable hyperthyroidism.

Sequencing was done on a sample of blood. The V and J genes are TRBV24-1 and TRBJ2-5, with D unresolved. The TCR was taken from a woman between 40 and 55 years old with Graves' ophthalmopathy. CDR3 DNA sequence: TGTGCCACCAGTGACGCCCCGGGTCGAGAGACCCAGTACTTC. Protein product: CATSDAPGRETQYF.